Sequencing of this T cell receptor beta chain was carried out in a study of CD4 T cells in relation to SARS-CoV-2 and coronaviruses. Naive and memory CD4+ T cell DNA was deep-sequenced without culture. TCRdb's copy holds only in-frame clones and misses some; the assay was immunoSEQ multiplex PCR. The sample lists some 65,000 clones, about 87% occurring once. The trim removed 3 bases at V and 2 bases at J, leaving 6 bases unmatched. From germline, CDR1 is SGDLS and CDR2 YYNGEE. This CDR3 contains 16 residues. The unexposed donors gave CD4+ T cells in about 2010-2019, prior to COVID-19. This receptor was obtained from a human donor in good health. The gene calls are TRBV9 and TRBJ2-3; 10 bases are a match to TRBD2. Sample: memory CD4+ T cells from PBMCs. CDR3 in DNA: TGTGCCAGCAGCGCAGACACTAGCGGGGCCACAGATACGCAGTATTTT. Encoded protein: CASSADTSGATDTQYF.